The 20 T cell receptor beta chains reported below all come from one sample, sequenced in a study of beta chain features in type 1 diabetes. Antigens of these TCRs are unknown. Since all of the isolated RNA was reverse transcribed, expressed TCRB transcripts were what got sequenced. Measured with immunoSEQ multiplex PCR; TCRdb has only the in-frame clones, and not every one. This table has 150,000 to 200,000 clones, roughly 9% appearing once. Study-wide results and limits: For Type 1 diabetes patients, all four CD4+ subsets carried TCRB CDR3s that were moderately but significantly shorter.

The sample taken for sequencing was central memory CD4+ T cells from blood. The receptors originated from a woman between 25 and 40 years old with type 1 diabetes.

The sample holds a few counts of this clone. The rearrangement uses TRBV6-5 and TRBJ1-2; TRBD1 matches 8 bases. Losses at the gene ends were 0 bases for V and 8 bases for J; bases not matched to a gene: 8. Germline V gene lookup returns CDR1 MNHEY and CDR2 SVGAGI. The CDR3 is made up of 15 amino acids. The CDR3 DNA reads TGTGCCAGCAGTTACTCGGACAGGGTGATGGAAGGCTACACCTTC. This codes for CASSYSDRVMEGYTF.

The table lists this clone with a few counts. This rearrangement joins TRBV7-9 to TRBJ2-1, with 8 bases matching TRBD1. The germline V gene has CDR1 SEHNR and CDR2 FQNEAQ (reference sequence). V gave up 4 bases and J gave up 0 bases; unmatched junction bases: 8. The CDR3 totals 17 residues. The CDR3 region is CASSSSGQASSYNEQFF. In DNA form, the CDR3 reads TGTGCCAGCAGCTCATCGGGACAGGCGAGCTCCTACAATGAGCAGTTCTTC.

The sample holds a few counts of this clone. The rearrangement links TRBV27 to TRBJ2-7; D not certain. The CDR3 loop spans 13 amino acids. V was cut by 1 base and J by 3 bases, with 7 bases left in between. Germline values: CDR1 MNHEY, CDR2 SMNVEV (reference sequence). CDR3 coding DNA: TGTGCCAGCAGTTTATATGGCAGCTACGAGCAGTACTTC. Translation: CASSLYGSYEQYF.

This clone has only a few counts. The chain links TRBV28 to TRBJ2-5, with D unclear. V was cut by 4 bases and J by 2 bases, with 11 bases left in between. This CDR3 spans 14 amino acids. Germline V gene data show CDR1 as MDHEN and CDR2 as SYDVKM. The CDR3 is CASSSHTEQETQYF. CDR3 DNA: TGTGCCAGCAGTTCCCATACTGAGCAAGAGACCCAGTACTTC.

In this sample, this clone turned up a few times. The chain uses TRBV23-1 and TRBJ2-2; TRBD1 might be the D (5 bases). TRBV23-1 is an open reading frame, and its role is uncertain. The CDR3 totals 17 residues. Trimming took off 1 base at V and 4 bases at J, with 16 bases between the two ends. This CDR3 reads CASSQLGEGAGTGELFF. DNA of the CDR3: TGCGCCAGCAGTCAATTAGGAGAAGGGGCTGGCACCGGGGAGCTGTTTTTT.

This clone turned up a few times. The J gene is TRBJ2-5, the V gene TRBV4-2; 9 bases match TRBD2. Germline-derived CDR1 and CDR2 are LGHNA and YNFKEQ. V shed 1 base and J 5 bases; nucleotides not matched to a gene: 2. This CDR3 contains 14 residues. CDR3 sequence (DNA): TGTGCCAGCAGCCAAGTGCGGGAGGGGGAGACCCAGTACTTC. It codes for CASSQVREGETQYF.

The table lists this clone with a few counts. J is TRBJ1-3 and V is TRBV5-1; no clear D. Trimming removed 4 bases at V and 1 base at J, with 6 bases between. Germline CDR1 and CDR2: SGHRS and YFSETQ. The CDR3 is 13 amino acids. The CDR3 region is CASSPGSGNTIYF. DNA of the CDR3: TGCGCCAGCAGCCCGGGATCTGGAAACACCATATATTTT.

This clone was recorded a few times. The chain is built from TRBV4-2 and TRBJ2-3; D not certain. Germline assignment: CDR1 LGHNA and CDR2 YNFKEQ. CDR3 size: 17 residues. Trimming stripped 0 bases from V and 1 base from J, with 14 bases between. DNA for the CDR3: TGTGCCAGCAGCCAAGATCTTGCTAGGCTCGGCACAGATACGCAGTATTTT. This translates into CASSQDLARLGTDTQYF.

The V gene is TRBV7-3, the J gene TRBJ2-7; the match to TRBD2 covers 7 bases. This CDR3 is built from 14 residues. V was clipped by 5 bases and J by 7 bases; unmatched bases: 11. Germline V lookup: CDR1 SGHTA, CDR2 FQGTGA. CDR3 in amino acids: CASSPWAGAREQYF. The DNA of the CDR3 is TGTGCCAGCAGCCCATGGGCGGGAGCGAGGGAGCAGTACTTC.

This clone was counted a few times. The chain is built from TRBV5-6 and TRBJ2-2; D is perhaps TRBD2 (6 bases). From germline, CDR1 is SGHDT and CDR2 YYEEEE. V gave up 4 bases and J gave up 0 bases, with 13 bases separating them. The CDR3 consists of 16 residues. In nucleotides, the CDR3 is TGTGCCAGCAGCCTTTTAGGAGGGCCGAACACCGGGGAGCTGTTTTTT. This sequence encodes CASSLLGGPNTGELFF.

This clone was seen only a few times. The CDR3 reads CASSFRGLETQYF. For the CDR3, the DNA is TGTGCCAGCAGTTTCAGGGGATTGGAGACCCAGTACTTC. The chain has TRBV28 and TRBJ2-5; the D gene is possibly TRBD1 (6 bases). Germline V lookup: CDR1 MDHEN, CDR2 SYDVKM. Trimming took off 3 bases at V and 5 bases at J, with 10 bases between the two ends. The CDR3 spans 13 residues. Using reference TRBV28 and TRBJ2-5 for the parts outside the CDR3, the full variable domain is DVKVTQSSRYLVKRTGEKVFLECVQDMDHENMFWYRQDPGLGLRLIYFSYDVKMKEKGDIPEGYSVSREKKERFSLILESASTNQTSMYLCASSFRGLETQYFGPGTRLLVL.

The chain combines TRBV21-1 with TRBJ1-5; the D call in the table, TRBD1, was not verified against the DNA. TRBV21-1 is noted as a pseudogene. This CDR3 contains 16 residues. CDR3 DNA sequence: TGTGCCAGCAGCCGACGGACAGGGGATAGCAATCAGCCCCAGCATTTT. This codes for CASSRRTGDSNQPQHF.

This clone has only a few counts. The J gene is TRBJ2-2, the V gene TRBV12-5, with D possibly matching TRBD1 (6 bases). CDR3 length: 13 amino acids. The germline CDR1 and CDR2 sequences are LGHNT and FRNRAP. Trimming left V 7 bases short and J 2 bases short, with 8 bases between. This chain's CDR3 is CASEDSNTGELFF. CDR3 coding DNA: TGTGCTAGTGAGGACAGTAACACCGGGGAGCTGTTTTTT. The variable domain in full, completed from reference TRBV12-5 and TRBJ2-2, reads DARVTQTPRHKVTEMGQEVTMRCQPILGHNTVFWYRQTMMQGLELLAYFRNRAPLDDSGMPKDRFSAEMPDATLATLKIQPSEPRDSAVYFCASEDSNTGELFFGEGSRLTVL.

This clone was found a few times. The V call is TRBV11-2, the J call TRBJ2-2, with D unresolved. Between the trimmed V and J ends, which lost 7 bases and 4 bases, there was a span of 25 bases. CDR3 length equals 18 residues. The germline V gene has CDR1 SGHAT and CDR2 FQNNGV. The CDR3 DNA reads TGTGCCAGCACCCCGGTTTCGATTTCTCGGGTACCCACCGGGGAGCTGTTTTTT. Amino acid sequence: CASTPVSISRVPTGELFF.

This clone turned up a few times. The chain joins TRBV6-5 to TRBJ1-1, with 9 bases fitting TRBD1. Germline-derived CDR1 and CDR2 are MNHEY and SVGAGI. V shed 4 bases, J shed 6 bases, and the junction held 12 bases outside the gene matches. This CDR3 is built from 16 residues. CDR3 DNA: TGTGCCAGCAGTTCGCTATCCGGGACAGGGAGGGCTGAAGCTTTCTTT. Residues: CASSSLSGTGRAEAFF.

In its sample, this clone was seen a few times. The genes are TRBV2 and TRBJ2-5; tentatively, D is TRBD2 (8 bases). Germline V lookup: CDR1 SNHLY, CDR2 FYNNEI. The V end was cut by 6 bases, the J end by 5 bases, with 19 bases between. The CDR3 length is 15 residues. Here the CDR3 reads CASRPGGAGVETQYF. CDR3 DNA sequence: TGTGCCAGCAGGCCAGGGGGAGCGGGAGTCGAGACCCAGTACTTC.

The chain recombines TRBV30 with TRBJ2-5, with 10 bases aligning to TRBD1. Germline V gene data show CDR1 as GTSNPN and CDR2 as SVGIG (reference sequence). Trimming removed 1 base from V and 9 bases from J; junction bases left unmatched: 5. CDR3 length: 13 amino acids. This CDR3 is CAWSATGGSSQYF. The CDR3 coding sequence is TGTGCCTGGAGTGCGACAGGGGGCTCATCCCAGTACTTC.

The table lists this clone with a few counts. The genes are TRBV6-6 and TRBJ2-1, with 12 bases matching TRBD2. With 6 bases clipped from V and 8 bases from J, the junction kept 8 bases outside the gene matches. There are 15 residues in the CDR3. The germline V gene has CDR1 MNHNY and CDR2 SVGAGI (reference sequence). In nucleotides, the CDR3 is TGTGCCAGCAGGAGGCTAGCGGGAGGGCCATATGAGCAGTTCTTC. This gives the protein CASRRLAGGPYEQFF.

This clone was seen only a few times. The gene calls are TRBV7-8 and TRBJ2-3; D remains unclear. The CDR3 is made up of 15 amino acids. CDR1 is SGHVS and CDR2 is FQNEAQ in the germline V gene. With 8 bases removed from V and 3 bases from J, the gap between germline ends came to 18 bases. The CDR3 sequence: CASLRGVLETDTQYF. CDR3 sequence (DNA): TGTGCCAGCTTGAGAGGAGTTCTAGAGACAGATACGCAGTATTTT.

The chain combines TRBV6-1 with TRBJ2-3; 9 bases align to TRBD2. CDR3 size: 15 residues. Germline trimming cut 7 bases from V and 4 bases from J; bases unmatched to any gene: 9. Germline assignment: CDR1 MNHNS and CDR2 SASEGT. This CDR3 reads CASIVAGDYPDTQYF. The CDR3 region has the DNA TGTGCCAGCATAGTAGCGGGAGATTACCCAGATACGCAGTATTTT.